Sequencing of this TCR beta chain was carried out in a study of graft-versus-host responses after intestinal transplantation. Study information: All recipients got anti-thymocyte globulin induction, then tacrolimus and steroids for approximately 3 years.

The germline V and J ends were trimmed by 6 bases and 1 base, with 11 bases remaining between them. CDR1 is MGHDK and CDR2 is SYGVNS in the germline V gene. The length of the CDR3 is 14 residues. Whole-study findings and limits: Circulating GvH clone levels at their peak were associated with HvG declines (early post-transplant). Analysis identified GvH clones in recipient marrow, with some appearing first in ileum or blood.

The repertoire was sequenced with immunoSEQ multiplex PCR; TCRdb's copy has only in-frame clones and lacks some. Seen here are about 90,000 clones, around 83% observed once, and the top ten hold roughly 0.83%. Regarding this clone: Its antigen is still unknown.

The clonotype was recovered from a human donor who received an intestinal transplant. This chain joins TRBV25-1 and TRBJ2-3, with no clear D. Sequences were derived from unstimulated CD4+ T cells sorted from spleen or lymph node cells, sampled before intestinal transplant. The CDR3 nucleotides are TGTGCCAGCAGCCTTGGGCTTGGCACAGATACGCAGTATTTT. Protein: CASSLGLGTDTQYF.